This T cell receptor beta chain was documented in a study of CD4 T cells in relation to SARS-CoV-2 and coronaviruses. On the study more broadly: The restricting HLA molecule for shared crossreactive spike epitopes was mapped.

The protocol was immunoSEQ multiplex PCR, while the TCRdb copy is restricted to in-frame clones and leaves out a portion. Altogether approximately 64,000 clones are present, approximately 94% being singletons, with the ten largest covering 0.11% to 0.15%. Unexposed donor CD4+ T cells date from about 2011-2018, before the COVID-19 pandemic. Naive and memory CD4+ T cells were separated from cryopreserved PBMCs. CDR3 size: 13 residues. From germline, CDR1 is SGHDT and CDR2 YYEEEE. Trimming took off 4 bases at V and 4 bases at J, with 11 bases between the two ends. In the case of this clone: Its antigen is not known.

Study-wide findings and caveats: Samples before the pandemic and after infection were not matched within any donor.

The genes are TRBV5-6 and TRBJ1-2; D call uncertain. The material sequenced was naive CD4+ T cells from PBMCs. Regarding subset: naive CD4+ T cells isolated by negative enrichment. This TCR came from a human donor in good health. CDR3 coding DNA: TGTGCCAGCAGCCGAATCGAGGTCTATGGCTACACCTTC. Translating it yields CASSRIEVYGYTF. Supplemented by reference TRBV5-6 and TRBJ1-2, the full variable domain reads DAGVTQSPTHLIKTRGQQVTLRCSPKSGHDTVSWYQQALGQGPQFIFQYYEEEERQRGNFPDRFSGHQFPNYSSELNVNALLLGDSALYLCASSRIEVYGYTFGSGTRLTVV.